A single T cell receptor beta chain is shown here with its context. Germline V lookup: CDR1 LNHDA, CDR2 SQIVND (reference sequence). The V and J ends lost 2 bases and 4 bases, in that order; junction bases with no gene match: 7. The CDR3 has 15 residues. These data come from a study of cytomegalovirus exposure and HLA in healthy donors. The wider study: Of the donors genotyped, about 390 in all, 65% to 90% fell in the Caucasian-associated ancestry cluster.

This PCR relied on a set of 60 Vbeta primers and 13 Jbeta primers. Method: immunoSEQ multiplex PCR; TCRdb's copy keeps in-frame clones and lacks some. The sample has around 110,000 clones, 60% to 70% seen once. The TCR originated in a woman between 40 and 55 years old in good health and CMV-seropositive. Sequencing input: PBMCs. This chain links TRBV19 with TRBJ2-7, with 8 bases aligning to TRBD2. Here the CDR3 DNA reads TGTGCCAGTAGTATATTGGCGGGAGGTGCGTACGAGCAGTACTTC. It is translated as CASSILAGGAYEQYF.